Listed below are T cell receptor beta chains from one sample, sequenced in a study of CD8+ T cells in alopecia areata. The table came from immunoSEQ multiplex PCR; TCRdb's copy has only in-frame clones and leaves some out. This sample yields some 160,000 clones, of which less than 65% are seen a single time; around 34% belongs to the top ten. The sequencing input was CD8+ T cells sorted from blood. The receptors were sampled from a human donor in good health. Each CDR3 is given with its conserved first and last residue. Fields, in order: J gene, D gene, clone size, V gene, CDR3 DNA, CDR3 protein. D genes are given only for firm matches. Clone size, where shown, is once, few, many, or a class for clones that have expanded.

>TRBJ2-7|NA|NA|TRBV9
TGTGCCAGCAGCGTAGGTAGCGGATACTCCTACGAGCAGTACTTC
CASSVGSGYSYEQYF
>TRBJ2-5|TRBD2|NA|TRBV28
TGTGCCAGCACCGTTGGGACTAGCGGGGTGTACCAAGAGACCCAGTACTTC
CASTVGTSGVYQETQYF
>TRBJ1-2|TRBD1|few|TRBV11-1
TGTGCCAGCAGCCGTTCACCGGGACAGGGGGCGAGCTATGGCTACACCTTC
CASSRSPGQGASYGYTF
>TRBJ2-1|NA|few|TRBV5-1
TGCGCCAGCAGCTTGAGTAGTCACAATGAGCAGTTCTTC
CASSLSSHNEQFF
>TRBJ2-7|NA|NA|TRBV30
TGTGCCTGGAGTGTTTTGGACAGAACCTACGAGCAGTACTTC
CAWSVLDRTYEQYF
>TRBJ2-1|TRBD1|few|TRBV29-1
TGCAGCGTAACCCGGGACAGTAACAATGAGCAGTTCTTC
CSVTRDSNNEQFF
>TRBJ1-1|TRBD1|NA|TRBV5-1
TGCGCCAGCAGCTTGACGACAGGGGCTGAAGCTTTCTTT
CASSLTTGAEAFF
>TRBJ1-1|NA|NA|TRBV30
TGTGCCTGGAGTTTACAGAACACTGAAGCTTTCTTT
CAWSLQNTEAFF
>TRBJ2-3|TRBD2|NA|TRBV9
TGTGCCAGCAGGAGGGGACTAGCGGACACAGATACGCAGTATTTT
CASRRGLADTDTQYF
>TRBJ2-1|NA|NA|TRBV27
TGTGCCAGCAGTCCCGGGACAAATGAGCAGTTCTTC
CASSPGTNEQFF
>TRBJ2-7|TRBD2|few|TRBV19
TGTGCCAGCGGACTAGCGGGAGGGCCTAGTTACGAGCAGTACTTC
CASGLAGGPSYEQYF
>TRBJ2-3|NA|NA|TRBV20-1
TGCAGTGCTAGAGGTTTGAATACGCAGTATTTT
CSARGLNTQYF
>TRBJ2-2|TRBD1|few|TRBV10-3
TGTGCCATCAGTGTGGGACAGGACGTGAACACCGGGGAGCTGTTTTTT
CAISVGQDVNTGELFF
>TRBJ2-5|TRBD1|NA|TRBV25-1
TGTGCCAGCAGTGCGCCGGACAGGCCTCAAGAGACCCAGTACTTC
CASSAPDRPQETQYF
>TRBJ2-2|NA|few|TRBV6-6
TGTGCCAGCAGCCTCCCCCACGGGGAGCTGTTTTTT
CASSLPHGELFF
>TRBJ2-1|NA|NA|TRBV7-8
TGTGCCAGCAGCTTATACCGACGGGACAATGAGCAGTTCTTC
CASSLYRRDNEQFF
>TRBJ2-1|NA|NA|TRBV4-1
TGCGCCAGCAGCCAAGAGGAGGGAGGATACAATGAGCAGTTCTTC
CASSQEEGGYNEQFF
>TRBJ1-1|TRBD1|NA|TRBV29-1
TGCAGCGTTGATCGGACAGGGGGTGAAGCTTTCTTT
CSVDRTGGEAFF
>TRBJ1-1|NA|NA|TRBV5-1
TGCGCCAGCAGGTCCACTAACACTGAAGCTTTCTTT
CASRSTNTEAFF
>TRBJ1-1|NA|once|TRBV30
TGTGCCTGGAGTGGGATGACTGAAGCTTTCTTT
CAWSGMTEAFF
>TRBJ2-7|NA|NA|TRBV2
TGTGCCAGCAGTCACAACCGGGACAAGAGCTCCTACGAGCAGTACTTC
CASSHNRDKSSYEQYF
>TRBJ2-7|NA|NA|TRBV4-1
TGCGCCAGCAGCCACAAACCCGGGCCGACAGAGCAGTACTTC
CASSHKPGPTEQYF
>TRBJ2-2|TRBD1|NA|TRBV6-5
TGTGCCAGCAGCCGGGACAGGGGGAACACCGGGGAGCTGTTTTTT
CASSRDRGNTGELFF
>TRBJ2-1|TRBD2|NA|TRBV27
TGTGCCAGCAGTCCCCGGCGGACTAGCGGGATCGATGAGCAGTTCTTC
CASSPRRTSGIDEQFF
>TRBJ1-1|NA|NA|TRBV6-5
TGTGCCAGCAGTTACGTCGGTGATGAAGCTTTCTTT
CASSYVGDEAFF
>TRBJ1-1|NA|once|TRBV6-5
TGTGCCAGCAGTTACTCGATTAAGGCTTTCTTT
CASSYSIKAFF
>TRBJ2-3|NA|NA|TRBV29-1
TGCAGCGTTGAGGGAGCAGGGTTGGCAGATACGCAGTATTTT
CSVEGAGLADTQYF
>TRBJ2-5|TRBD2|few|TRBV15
TGTGCCACCAGCCTTGGCCCCGGGACTAGCGAAGAGACCCAGTACTTC
CATSLGPGTSEETQYF
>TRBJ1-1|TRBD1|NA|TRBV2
TGTGCCAGCAGAGTTGACAGGGGCGGTGAAGCTTTCTTT
CASRVDRGGEAFF
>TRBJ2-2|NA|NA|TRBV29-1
TGCAGCGTTGTGGTACGGGACTGGGACACCGGGGAGCTGTTTTTT
CSVVVRDWDTGELFF
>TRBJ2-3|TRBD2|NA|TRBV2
TGTGCCAGCAGTGCCGGACTAGCGGGAGTCGCAGATACGCAGTATTTT
CASSAGLAGVADTQYF
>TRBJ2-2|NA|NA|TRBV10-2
TGCGCCAGCAATTCGGGGAACACCGGGGAGCTGTTTTTT
CASNSGNTGELFF